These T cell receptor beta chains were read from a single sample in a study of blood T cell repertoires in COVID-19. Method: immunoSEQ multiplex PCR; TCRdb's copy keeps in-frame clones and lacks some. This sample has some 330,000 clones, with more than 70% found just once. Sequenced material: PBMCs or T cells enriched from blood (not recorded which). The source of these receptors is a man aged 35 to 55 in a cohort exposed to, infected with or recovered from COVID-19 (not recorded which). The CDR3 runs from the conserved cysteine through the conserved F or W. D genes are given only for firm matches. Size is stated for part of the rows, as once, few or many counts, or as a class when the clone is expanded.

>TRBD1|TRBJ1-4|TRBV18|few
TGTGCCAGCTCACCACTCGGACAGGGAGAGAAACTGTTTTTT
CASSPLGQGEKLFF
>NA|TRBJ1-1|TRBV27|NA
TGTGCCAGCGGCCGCCTCGGGAAGAACACTGAAGCTTTCTTT
CASGRLGKNTEAFF
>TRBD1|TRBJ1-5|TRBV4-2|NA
TGTGCCAGCAGCCAAGATTTGGGGACAGGGGGCTATTCAATGACCCAGCATTTT
CASSQDLGTGGYSMTQHF
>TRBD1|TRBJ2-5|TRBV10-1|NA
TGCGCCAGCTCTAACAGGGGAATGCAGACCCAGTACTTC
CASSNRGMQTQYF
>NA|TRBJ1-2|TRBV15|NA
TGTGCCACCAGCAGAATACAGGGAAACGGCTACACCTTC
CATSRIQGNGYTF
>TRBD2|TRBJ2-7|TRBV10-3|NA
TGTGCCATCAGCCGGGACAGACAACTAGCGGGGGGCTACGAGCAGTACTTC
CAISRDRQLAGGYEQYF
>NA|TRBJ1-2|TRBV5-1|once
TGCGCCAGCAGCCCCGATAACAGTAACTATGGCTACACCTTC
CASSPDNSNYGYTF
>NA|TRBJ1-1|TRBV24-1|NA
TGTGCCACCAGTGATGGGGGCGGCACTGAAGCTTTCTTT
CATSDGGGTEAFF
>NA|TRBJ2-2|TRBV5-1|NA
TGCGCCAGCAGCTTGGCCGCAGGGGACACCGGGGAGCTGTTTTTT
CASSLAAGDTGELFF
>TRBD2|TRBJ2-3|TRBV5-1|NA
TGCGCCAGCACGGCGGGGGGAGGCACTACAGATACGCAGTATTTT
CASTAGGGTTDTQYF
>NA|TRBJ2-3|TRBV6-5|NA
TGTGCCAGCAGCTCATTATCAGGCACAGATACGCAGTATTTT
CASSSLSGTDTQYF
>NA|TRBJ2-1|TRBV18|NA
TGTGCCAGCTCACCAACCCGGGGTGAGCAGTTCTTC
CASSPTRGEQFF
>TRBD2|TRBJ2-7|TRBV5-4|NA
TGTGCCAGCAGCTTGCCTGGACTAGCGGGAGGGGAGCAGTACTTC
CASSLPGLAGGEQYF
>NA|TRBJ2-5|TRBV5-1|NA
TGCGCCAGCAGGGACAGAGCGCGGGAGACCCAGTACTTC
CASRDRARETQYF
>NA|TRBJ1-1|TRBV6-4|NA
TGTGCCAGCAGCTACAGCTCGAACACTGAAGCTTTCTTT
CASSYSSNTEAFF
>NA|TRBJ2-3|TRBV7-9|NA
TGTGCCAGCAGCTTAACTCGCGGCCTCCCTGATACGCAGTATTTT
CASSLTRGLPDTQYF
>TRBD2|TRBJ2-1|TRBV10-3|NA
TGTGCCATCAGTGAAGGCGGGAGCTCCTACAATGAGCAGTTCTTC
CAISEGGSSYNEQFF
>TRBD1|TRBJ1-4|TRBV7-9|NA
TGTGCCAGCAGCTTAAGGGACAGGGGTGAAAAACTGTTTTTT
CASSLRDRGEKLFF
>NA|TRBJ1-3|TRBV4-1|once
TGCGCCAGCAGCCAAGGCGGGGGCCGCTCTGGAAACACCATATATTTT
CASSQGGGRSGNTIYF
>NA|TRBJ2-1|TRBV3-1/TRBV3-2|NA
TGTGCCAGCAGCCACCGGGAGAGCTACAATGAGCAGTTCTTC
CASSHRESYNEQFF
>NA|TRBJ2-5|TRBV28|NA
TGTGCCAGCAGTTCGACAGGCCTGGAGACCCAGTACTTC
CASSSTGLETQYF
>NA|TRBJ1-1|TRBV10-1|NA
TGCGCCAGCAGCCAAGTCGACCCTATAGCGGAAGCTTTCTTT
CASSQVDPIAEAFF